Listed here are 17 T cell receptor beta chains from one sample, sequenced in a study of T cell clonality in common variable immunodeficiency. Study-level findings and limits: Reportedly, TCR beta sequences from common variable immunodeficiency showed fewer deletions and N-nucleotide insertions.

Their antigen targets remain unknown. Method: immunoSEQ multiplex PCR; TCRdb's copy keeps in-frame clones and lacks some. Observed in the sample are 14,000 or so clones, none of them singletons. Sequencing input: peripheral blood mononuclear cells. The receptors here all came from a human donor with common variable immunodeficiency.

This clone occurred many times. The CDR3 goes on 3 residues after the read ends, and that part is filled in from the germline J gene. The rearrangement uses TRBV19 and TRBJ2-7; 11 bases map to TRBD2. With V trimmed by 5 bases and J by 6 bases, 9 bases remained unmatched. The CDR3 is 15 residues long. Germline values: CDR1 LNHDA, CDR2 SQIVND (reference sequence). The sequenced CDR3 bases are TGTGCCAGTAGTGATATTACCGGGACTAGCGGCGAG. This sequence encodes CASSDITGTSGE. The full-length CDR3 reads as CASSDITGTSGEQYF. Supplemented by reference TRBV19 and TRBJ2-7, the full variable domain reads DGGITQSPKYLFRKEGQNVTLSCEQNLNHDAMYWYRQDPGQGLRLIYYSQIVNDFQKGDIAEGYSVSREKKESFPLTVTSAQKNPTAFYLCASSDITGTSGEQYFGPGTRLTVT.

Many counts were recorded for this clone. CDR3 bases read: TGCAGCGGCTGCAGGACATTTGGGGATACG. Amino acid sequence: CSGCRTFGDT. The entire CDR3 protein is CSGCRTFGDTQYF. This sequence joins TRBV29-1 and TRBJ2-3; a possible D gene is TRBD1 (5 bases). Coverage ceases 3 residues before the CDR3 finishes, and the germline J gene fills in the end. Germline lookup yields CDR1 SQVTM and CDR2 ANQGSEA. The CDR3 totals 13 residues. Trimming removed 7 bases at V and 6 bases at J, with 17 bases between.

There are many counts of this clone. Sequencing ends 3 residues short of the CDR3 end; the germline J gene provides the rest. This rearrangement joins TRBV30 to TRBJ1-1; perhaps TRBD1 as D (5 bases). Germline V gene sequence: CDR1 GTSNPN, CDR2 SVGIG (reference sequence). The germline V and J ends were trimmed by 0 bases and 2 bases, with 19 bases remaining between them. The CDR3 is 17 residues long. Partial CDR3 DNA: TGTGCCTGGAGTGTAACGTTTTTGGGGGACTCCAACACTGAA. Protein product: CAWSVTFLGDSNTE. The full CDR3 protein is CAWSVTFLGDSNTEAFF. The full variable domain, its missing parts supplied by reference TRBV30 and TRBJ1-1, is SQTIHQWPATLVQPVGSPLSLECTVEGTSNPNLYWYRQAAGRGLQLLFYSVGIGQISSEVPQNLSASRPQDRQFILSSKKLLLSDSGFYLCAWSVTFLGDSNTEAFFGQGTRLTVV.

This clone was counted between two and nine times. The read comes to an end 3 residues before the CDR3 does, leaving the germline J gene to fill in the end. The gene calls are TRBV7-6 and TRBJ1-6; TRBD1 might be the D (5 bases). The germline V and J ends were trimmed by 8 bases and 6 bases, with 11 bases remaining between them. CDR1 and CDR2 from the germline V gene are SGHVS and FNYEAQ. The CDR3 contains 13 residues. The CDR3 DNA, read in part, is TGTGCCAGCGGGAGGGGCGGTAATTCACCC. Its translation is CASGRGGNSP. The CDR3 in full is CASGRGGNSPLHF.

This clone was seen only a few times. The CDR3 end falls 3 residues outside the read, so it is completed with the germline J gene. The chain uses TRBV7-2 and TRBJ2-5, with unresolved D. Germline V gives CDR1 SGHTA, CDR2 FQGNSA. V lost 5 bases to trimming and J lost 4 bases, with 5 bases between them. CDR3 size: 11 residues. The CDR3 sequence is CASSVGETQYF. CDR3 DNA (partial): TGTGCCAGCAGCGTCGGAGAGACC.

Points on this clone: The read stops 3 residues short of the end of the CDR3; the missing end is completed from the germline J gene. The chain combines TRBV30 with TRBJ2-5; 11 nucleotides line up with TRBD1. CDR3 length: 16 amino acids. Germline V lookup: CDR1 GTSNPN, CDR2 SVGIG (reference sequence). After removal of 1 base from V and 5 bases from J, the junction contained 9 bases not matched to a gene. The chain's CDR3 is CAWSAGDRGFGETQYF. The sequenced part of the CDR3 DNA is TGTGCCTGGAGTGCAGGGGACAGGGGGTTTGGGGAGACC.

About this clone: The missing CDR3 end, 3 residues past where the read stops, is filled in from the germline J gene. The rearrangement uses TRBV7-3 and TRBJ1-1; TRBD1 matches at 9 bases. Per the germline V gene, CDR1 is SGHTA and CDR2 is FQGTGA. The CDR3 length is 15 residues. Trimming took 5 bases from V and 6 from J; bases not matched to a gene: 10. Partial CDR3 DNA: TGTGCCAGCAGCCCACCCGGACAGGGGAGATCTGAA. Its protein product is CASSPPGQGRSE. The whole CDR3 protein is CASSPPGQGRSEAFF.

This clone showed up just a few times. The read gets to within 3 residues of the CDR3 end, and the germline J gene fills in the rest. The chain employs TRBV20-1 and TRBJ2-7; TRBD2 matches at 7 bases. CDR3 length: 13 amino acids. Losses at the gene ends were 3 bases for V and 4 bases for J; bases not matched to a gene: 6. Germline V lookup: CDR1 DFQATT, CDR2 SNEGSKA (reference sequence). Partial CDR3 DNA: TGCAGTGCTAGTTGGACTAGTAATTACGAG. This sequence encodes CSASWTSNYE. The full CDR3 protein is CSASWTSNYEQYF.

This clone was recorded a few times. The CDR3 extends 3 residues past the end of the read, so its final part is completed from the germline J gene. The identical CDR3 is also encoded by other nucleotide sequences in the sample. The chain uses TRBV18 and TRBJ2-5; the D is unclear. The V end lost 3 bases, the J end lost 4 bases, and 6 bases lay between the germline ends. Germline V CDR1 and CDR2: KGHSH, LQKENI. CDR3 length equals 12 residues. The sequenced CDR3 bases are TGTGCCAGCTCACCCGCCGGAGAGACC. Its translation is CASSPAGET. The CDR3 in full is CASSPAGETQYF. The full variable domain, with the rest looked up from reference TRBV18 and TRBJ2-5, is NAGVMQNPRHLVRRRGQEARLRCSPMKGHSHVYWYRQLPEEGLKFMVYLQKENIIDESGMPKERFSAEFPKEGPSILRIQQVVRGDSAAYFCASSPAGETQYFGPGTRLLVL.

This clone has a count of ten or more. With the read ending 3 residues before the CDR3 end, the germline J gene is used to fill in that end. The chain joins TRBV7-9 to TRBJ2-3; the D gene is possibly TRBD1 (6 bases). The CDR3 has 15 residues. With 6 bases removed from V and 8 bases from J, the gap between germline ends came to 21 bases. Germline V gene data show CDR1 as SEHNR and CDR2 as FQNEAQ (reference sequence). The CDR3 bases that were read are TGTGCCAGCAGGCCACAGGGTTTCGGTCATCTTACG. It is translated as CASRPQGFGHLT. The full CDR3 sequence reads CASRPQGFGHLTQYF.

CDR3 residues: CAWSAGTTYNEQFF. The sequenced part of the CDR3 DNA is TGTGCCTGGAGTGCCGGCACTACCTACAATGAG. The chain has TRBV30 and TRBJ2-1; no reliable D call. The missing CDR3 end, 3 residues past where the read stops, is filled in from the germline J gene. V lost 1 base, J lost 2 bases, and 9 bases lay in between. The V gene's germline CDR1 is GTSNPN and CDR2 SVGIG (reference sequence). The CDR3 spans 14 residues.

A word on this clone: Read sequence stops 3 residues before the CDR3 end, and the germline J gene provides the missing end. The chain carries TRBV18 and TRBJ2-5, with 7 bases matching TRBD1. Germline values: CDR1 KGHSH, CDR2 LQKENI. This CDR3 region has 14 residues. The DNA read from the CDR3 is TGTGCCAGCTCACCGGGACGGACAGGAGCTACC. This sequence encodes CASSPGRTGAT. The whole CDR3 sequence is CASSPGRTGATQYF.

This clone was detected only a few times. The observed sequence ends 3 residues before the CDR3 terminus, with the missing tail filled in from the germline J gene. This chain links TRBV18 with TRBJ1-2; 8 bases map to TRBD1. CDR3 length: 16 residues. Trimming took 2 bases from V and 0 from J; bases not matched to a gene: 5. The germline V gene has CDR1 KGHSH and CDR2 LQKENI. The part of the CDR3 DNA that was read is TGTGCCAGCTCACCATTACAGGGGGAGACTAACTATGGC. Amino acid sequence: CASSPLQGETNYG. The whole CDR3 reads CASSPLQGETNYGYTF.

This clone came up a few times. Sequencing ends 3 residues short of the CDR3 end; the germline J gene provides the rest. The chain recombines TRBV7-9 with TRBJ1-3; the D gene is possibly TRBD1 (5 bases). This CDR3 has 14 amino acids. Trimming removed 2 bases from V and 4 bases from J, with 9 bases in between. Germline-derived CDR1 and CDR2 are SEHNR and FQNEAQ (reference sequence). The part of the CDR3 DNA that was read is TGTGCCAGCAGCTTAAACACAGGAGGAAACACC. Amino acid sequence: CASSLNTGGNT. The entire CDR3 is CASSLNTGGNTIYF.

Note on this clone: The read terminates 3 residues before the CDR3 end, so the remaining end is supplied by the germline J gene. This chain uses TRBV7-2 with TRBJ2-1, with 7 bases identical to TRBD2. The CDR3 loop spans 17 amino acids. Germline CDR1 is SGHTA and CDR2 is FQGNSA. CDR3 bases read: TGTGCAAGTCGCTTAGCGGGTCTTAGCGAGGATTACAATGAG. Amino acids: CASRLAGLSEDYNE. The entire CDR3 protein reads CASRLAGLSEDYNEQFF.

Points on this clone: The read halts 3 residues ahead of the CDR3 end, with the missing end drawn from the germline J gene. The genes are TRBV30 and TRBJ1-2; D is unclear. The CDR3 has 15 amino acids. V was trimmed by 0 bases and J by 2 bases, leaving 13 bases between them. CDR1 is GTSNPN, CDR2 SVGIG, per germline (reference sequence). CDR3 sequence reads: CAWSVRGRVNYGYTF. The CDR3 bases that were read are TGTGCCTGGAGTGTACGGGGTCGGGTGAACTATGGC. The whole variable domain, filled in from reference TRBV30 and TRBJ1-2, reads SQTIHQWPATLVQPVGSPLSLECTVEGTSNPNLYWYRQAAGRGLQLLFYSVGIGQISSEVPQNLSASRPQDRQFILSSKKLLLSDSGFYLCAWSVRGRVNYGYTFGSGTRLTVV.

This clone was picked up a small number of times. The read terminates 3 residues before the CDR3 end, so the remaining end is supplied by the germline J gene. The V and J genes are TRBV19 and TRBJ1-1, with a possible D match to TRBD1 (6 bases). The CDR3 spans 12 residues. The V end lost 4 bases, the J end lost 5 bases, and 8 bases lay between the germline ends. Germline assignment: CDR1 LNHDA and CDR2 SQIVND (reference sequence). The CDR3 loop reads CASSKQGTEAFF. The covered CDR3 bases are TGTGCCAGTAGTAAGCAGGGGACTGAA.